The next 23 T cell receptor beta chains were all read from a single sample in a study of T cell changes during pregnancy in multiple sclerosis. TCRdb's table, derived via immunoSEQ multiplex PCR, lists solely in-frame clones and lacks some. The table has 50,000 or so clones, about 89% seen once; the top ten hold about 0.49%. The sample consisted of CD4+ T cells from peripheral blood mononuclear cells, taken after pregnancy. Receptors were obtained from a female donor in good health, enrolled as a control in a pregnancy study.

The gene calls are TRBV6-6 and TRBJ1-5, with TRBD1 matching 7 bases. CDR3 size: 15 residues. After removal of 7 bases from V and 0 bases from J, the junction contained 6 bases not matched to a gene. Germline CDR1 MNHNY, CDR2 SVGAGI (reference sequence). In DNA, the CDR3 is TGTGCCAGCATCGGACAGGTCTATAGCAATCAGCCCCAGCATTTT. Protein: CASIGQVYSNQPQHF.

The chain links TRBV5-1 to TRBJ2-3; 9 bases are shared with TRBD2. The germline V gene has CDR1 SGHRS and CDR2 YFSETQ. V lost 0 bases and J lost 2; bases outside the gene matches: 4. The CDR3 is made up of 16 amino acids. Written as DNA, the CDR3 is TGCGCCAGCAGCTTGGAGCGGGGGGCCCCCACAGATACGCAGTATTTT. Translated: CASSLERGAPTDTQYF.

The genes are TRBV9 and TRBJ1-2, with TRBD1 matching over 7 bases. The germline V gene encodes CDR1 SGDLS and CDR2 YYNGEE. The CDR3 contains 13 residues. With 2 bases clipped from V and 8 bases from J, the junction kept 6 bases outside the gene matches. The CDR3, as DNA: TGTGCCAGCAGCGTTTTCCAGGGGGAGGGCTACACCTTC. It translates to CASSVFQGEGYTF.

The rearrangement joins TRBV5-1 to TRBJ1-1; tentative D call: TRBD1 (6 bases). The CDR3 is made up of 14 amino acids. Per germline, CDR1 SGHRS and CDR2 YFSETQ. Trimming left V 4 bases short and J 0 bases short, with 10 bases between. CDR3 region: CASSTGTMNTEAFF. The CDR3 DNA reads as TGCGCCAGCAGCACCGGGACAATGAACACTGAAGCTTTCTTT.

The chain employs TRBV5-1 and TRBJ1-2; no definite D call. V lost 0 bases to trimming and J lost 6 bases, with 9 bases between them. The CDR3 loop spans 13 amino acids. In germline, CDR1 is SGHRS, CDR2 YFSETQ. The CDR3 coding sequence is TGCGCCAGCAGCTTGGGTCCAGAAAATGGCTACACCTTC. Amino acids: CASSLGPENGYTF.

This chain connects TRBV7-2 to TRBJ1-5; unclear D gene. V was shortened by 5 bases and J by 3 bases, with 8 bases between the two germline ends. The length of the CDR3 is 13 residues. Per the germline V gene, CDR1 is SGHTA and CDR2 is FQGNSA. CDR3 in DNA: TGTGCCAGCAGCCCTAGTTCCAATCAGCCCCAGCATTTT. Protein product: CASSPSSNQPQHF.

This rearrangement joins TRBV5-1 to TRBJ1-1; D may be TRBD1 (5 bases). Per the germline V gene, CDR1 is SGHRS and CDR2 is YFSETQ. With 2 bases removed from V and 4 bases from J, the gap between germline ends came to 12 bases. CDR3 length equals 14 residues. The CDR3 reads CASSLDRRSTEAFF. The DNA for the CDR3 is TGCGCCAGCAGCTTAGACAGACGGTCCACTGAAGCTTTCTTT.

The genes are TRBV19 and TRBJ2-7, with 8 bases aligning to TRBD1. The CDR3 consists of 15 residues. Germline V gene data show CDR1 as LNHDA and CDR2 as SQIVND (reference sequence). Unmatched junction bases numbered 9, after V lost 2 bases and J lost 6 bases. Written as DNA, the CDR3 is TGTGCCAGTAGTATATCCACAGGGGGTACGTCCGAGCAGTACTTC. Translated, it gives CASSISTGGTSEQYF.

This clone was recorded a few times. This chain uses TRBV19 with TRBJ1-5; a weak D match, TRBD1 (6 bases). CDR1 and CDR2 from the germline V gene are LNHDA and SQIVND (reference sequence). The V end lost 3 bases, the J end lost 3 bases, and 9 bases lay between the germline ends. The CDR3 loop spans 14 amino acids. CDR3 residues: CASSITGYNQPQHF. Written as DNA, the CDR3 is TGTGCCAGTAGTATCACAGGGTACAATCAGCCCCAGCATTTT.

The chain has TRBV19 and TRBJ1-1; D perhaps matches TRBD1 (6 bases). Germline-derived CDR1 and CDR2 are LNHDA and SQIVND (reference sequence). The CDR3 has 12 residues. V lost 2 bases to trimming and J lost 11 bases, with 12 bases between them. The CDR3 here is CASSITGMGAFF. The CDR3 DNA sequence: TGTGCCAGTAGTATAACAGGGATGGGGGCTTTCTTT.

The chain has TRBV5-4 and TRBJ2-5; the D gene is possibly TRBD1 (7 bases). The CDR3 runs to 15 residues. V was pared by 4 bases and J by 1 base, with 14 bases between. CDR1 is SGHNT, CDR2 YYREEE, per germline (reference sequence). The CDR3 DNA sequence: TGTGCCAGCAGCCCGCCCCAGGGGGGCCAAGAGACCCAGTACTTC. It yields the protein CASSPPQGGQETQYF.

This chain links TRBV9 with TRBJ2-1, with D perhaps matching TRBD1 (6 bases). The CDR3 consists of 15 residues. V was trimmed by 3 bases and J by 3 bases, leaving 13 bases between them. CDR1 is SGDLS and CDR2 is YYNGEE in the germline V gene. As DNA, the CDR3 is TGTGCCAGCAGCGACCTACAGGGATTCTACAATGAGCAGTTCTTC. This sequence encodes CASSDLQGFYNEQFF.

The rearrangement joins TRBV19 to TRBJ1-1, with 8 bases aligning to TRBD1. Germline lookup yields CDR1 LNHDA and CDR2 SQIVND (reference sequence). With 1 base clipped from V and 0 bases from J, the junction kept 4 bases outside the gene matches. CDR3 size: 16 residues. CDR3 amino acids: CASSIGTGLMNTEAFF. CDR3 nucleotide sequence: TGTGCCAGTAGTATAGGGACAGGGTTAATGAACACTGAAGCTTTCTTT.

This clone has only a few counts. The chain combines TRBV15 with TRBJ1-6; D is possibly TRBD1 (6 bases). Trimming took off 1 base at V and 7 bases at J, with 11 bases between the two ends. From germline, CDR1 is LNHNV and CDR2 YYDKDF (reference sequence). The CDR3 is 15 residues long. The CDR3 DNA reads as TGTGCCACCAGCAGAGTCAGGGGTCAGAATTCACCCCTCCACTTT. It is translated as CATSRVRGQNSPLHF.

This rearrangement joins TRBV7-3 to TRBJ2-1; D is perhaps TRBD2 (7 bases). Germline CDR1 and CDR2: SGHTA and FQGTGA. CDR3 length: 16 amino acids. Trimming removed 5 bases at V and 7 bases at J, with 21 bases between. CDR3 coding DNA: TGTGCCAGCAGCCCGGGGTTAGGGGGGGCTGAAAATGAGCAGTTCTTC. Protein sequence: CASSPGLGGAENEQFF.

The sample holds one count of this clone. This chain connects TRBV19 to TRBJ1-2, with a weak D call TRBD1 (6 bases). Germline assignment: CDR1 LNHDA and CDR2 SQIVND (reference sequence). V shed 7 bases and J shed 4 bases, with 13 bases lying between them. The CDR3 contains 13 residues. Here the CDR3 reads CASNSDRIYGYTF. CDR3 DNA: TGTGCCAGTAATTCCGACAGGATCTATGGCTACACCTTC. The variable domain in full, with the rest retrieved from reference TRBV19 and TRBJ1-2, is DGGITQSPKYLFRKEGQNVTLSCEQNLNHDAMYWYRQDPGQGLRLIYYSQIVNDFQKGDIAEGYSVSREKKESFPLTVTSAQKNPTAFYLCASNSDRIYGYTFGSGTRLTVV.

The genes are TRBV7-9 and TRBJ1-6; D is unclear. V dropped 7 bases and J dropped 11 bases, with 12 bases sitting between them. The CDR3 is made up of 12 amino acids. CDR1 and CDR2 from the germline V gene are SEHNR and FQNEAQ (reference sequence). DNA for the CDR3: TGTGCCAGCAAGGAGGGATCTACACCCCTCCACTTT. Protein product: CASKEGSTPLHF.

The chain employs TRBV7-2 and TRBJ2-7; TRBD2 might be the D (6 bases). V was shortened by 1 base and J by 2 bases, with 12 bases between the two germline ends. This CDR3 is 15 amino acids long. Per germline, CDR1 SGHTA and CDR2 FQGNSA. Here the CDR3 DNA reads TGTGCCAGCAGCTTAGGTCCGTCGGGAGCCTACGAGCAGTACTTC. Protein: CASSLGPSGAYEQYF.

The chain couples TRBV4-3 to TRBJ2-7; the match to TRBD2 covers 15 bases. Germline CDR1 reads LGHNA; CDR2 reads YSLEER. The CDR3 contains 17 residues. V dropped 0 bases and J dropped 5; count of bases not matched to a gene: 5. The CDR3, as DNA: TGCGCCAGCAGCCAAGAAAAAGGGACTAGCGGGGGGCACGAGCAGTACTTC. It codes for CASSQEKGTSGGHEQYF.

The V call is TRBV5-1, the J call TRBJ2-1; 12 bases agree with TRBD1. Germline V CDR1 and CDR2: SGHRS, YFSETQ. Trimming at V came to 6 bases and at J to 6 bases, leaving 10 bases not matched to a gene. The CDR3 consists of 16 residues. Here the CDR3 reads CASTTGQGAQGNEQFF. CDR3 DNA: TGCGCCAGCACAACGGGACAGGGGGCGCAGGGCAATGAGCAGTTCTTC.

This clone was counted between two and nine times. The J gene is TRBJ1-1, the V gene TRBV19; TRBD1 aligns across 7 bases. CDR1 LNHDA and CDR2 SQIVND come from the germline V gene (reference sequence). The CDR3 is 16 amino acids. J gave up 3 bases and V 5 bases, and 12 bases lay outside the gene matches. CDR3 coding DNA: TGTGCCAGTAGTGCCCGTGCGACAGGGCCCCACACTGAAGCTTTCTTT. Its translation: CASSARATGPHTEAFF.

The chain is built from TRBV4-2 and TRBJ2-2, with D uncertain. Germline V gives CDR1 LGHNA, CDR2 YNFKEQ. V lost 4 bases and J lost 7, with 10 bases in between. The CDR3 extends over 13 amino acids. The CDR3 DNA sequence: TGTGCCAGCAGCCGAGAACTGTTCGGGGAGCTGTTTTTT. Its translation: CASSRELFGELFF.

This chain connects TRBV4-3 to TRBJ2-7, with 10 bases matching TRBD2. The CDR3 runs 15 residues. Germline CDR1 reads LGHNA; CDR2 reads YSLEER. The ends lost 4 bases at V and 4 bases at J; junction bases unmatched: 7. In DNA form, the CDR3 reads TGCGCCAGCAGCCCAGGACTAGCGGAAGCTTACGAGCAGTACTTC. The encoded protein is CASSPGLAEAYEQYF.